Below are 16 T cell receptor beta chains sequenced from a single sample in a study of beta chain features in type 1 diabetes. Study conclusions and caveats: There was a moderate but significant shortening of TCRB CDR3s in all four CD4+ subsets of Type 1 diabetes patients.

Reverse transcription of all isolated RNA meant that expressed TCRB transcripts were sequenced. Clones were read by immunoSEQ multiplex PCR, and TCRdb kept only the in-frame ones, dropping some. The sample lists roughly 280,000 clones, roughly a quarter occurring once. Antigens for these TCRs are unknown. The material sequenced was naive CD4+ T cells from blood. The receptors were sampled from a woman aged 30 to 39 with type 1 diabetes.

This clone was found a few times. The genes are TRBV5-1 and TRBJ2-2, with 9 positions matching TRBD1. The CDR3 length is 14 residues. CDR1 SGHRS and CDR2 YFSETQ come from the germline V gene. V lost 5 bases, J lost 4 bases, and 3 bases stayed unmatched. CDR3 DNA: TGCGCCAGCAGGCCGGGACAGGGCACCGGGGAGCTGTTTTTT. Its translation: CASRPGQGTGELFF.

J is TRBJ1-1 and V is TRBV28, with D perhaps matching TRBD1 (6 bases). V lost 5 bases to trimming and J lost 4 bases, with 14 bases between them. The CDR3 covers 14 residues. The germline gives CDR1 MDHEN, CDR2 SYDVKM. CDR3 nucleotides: TGTGCCAGCAGTCAGCACAGGGACCCCACTGAAGCTTTCTTT. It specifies CASSQHRDPTEAFF.

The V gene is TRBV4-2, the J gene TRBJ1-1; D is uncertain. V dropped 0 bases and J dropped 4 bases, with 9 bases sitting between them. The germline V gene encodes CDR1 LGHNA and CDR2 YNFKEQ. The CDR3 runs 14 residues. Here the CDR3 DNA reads TGTGCCAGCAGCCAAGATCGCCGGGGCACTGAAGCTTTCTTT. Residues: CASSQDRRGTEAFF.

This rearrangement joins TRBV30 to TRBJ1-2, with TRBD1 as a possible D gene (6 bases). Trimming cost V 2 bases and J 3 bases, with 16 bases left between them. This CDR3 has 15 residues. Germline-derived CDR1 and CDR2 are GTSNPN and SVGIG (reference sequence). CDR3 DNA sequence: TGTGCCTGGAGTATCGGCCGCAGGGGTCACTATGGCTACACCTTC. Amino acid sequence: CAWSIGRRGHYGYTF.

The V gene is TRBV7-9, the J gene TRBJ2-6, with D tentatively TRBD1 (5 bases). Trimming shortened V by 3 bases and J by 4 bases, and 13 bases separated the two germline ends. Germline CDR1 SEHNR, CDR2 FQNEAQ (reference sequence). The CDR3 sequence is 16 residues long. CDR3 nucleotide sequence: TGTGCCAGCAGCTTCCCCGCAGGGCCCGGGGCCAACGTCCTGACTTTC. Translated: CASSFPAGPGANVLTF.

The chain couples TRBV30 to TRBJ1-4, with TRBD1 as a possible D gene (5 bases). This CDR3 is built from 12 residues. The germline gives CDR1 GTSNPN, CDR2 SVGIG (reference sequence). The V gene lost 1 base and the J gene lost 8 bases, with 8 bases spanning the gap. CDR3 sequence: CAWSAGREKLFF. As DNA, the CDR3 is TGTGCCTGGAGTGCAGGGAGGGAAAAACTGTTTTTT.

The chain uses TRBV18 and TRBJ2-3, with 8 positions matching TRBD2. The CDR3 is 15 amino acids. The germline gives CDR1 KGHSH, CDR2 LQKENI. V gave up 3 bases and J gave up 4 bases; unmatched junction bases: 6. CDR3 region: CASSPFPGGPDTQYF. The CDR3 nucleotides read TGTGCCAGCTCACCCTTCCCGGGAGGGCCAGATACGCAGTATTTT.

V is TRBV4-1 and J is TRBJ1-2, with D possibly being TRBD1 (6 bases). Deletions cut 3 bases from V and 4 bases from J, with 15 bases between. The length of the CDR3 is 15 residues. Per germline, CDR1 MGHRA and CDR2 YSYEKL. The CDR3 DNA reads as TGCGCCAGCAGCCAGAGCCTACAGGGCATCTATGGCTACACCTTC. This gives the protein CASSQSLQGIYGYTF.

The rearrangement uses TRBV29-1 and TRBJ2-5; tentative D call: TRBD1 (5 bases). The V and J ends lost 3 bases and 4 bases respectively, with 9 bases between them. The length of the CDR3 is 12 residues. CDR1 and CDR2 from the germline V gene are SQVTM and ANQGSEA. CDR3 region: CSVEQGSETQYF. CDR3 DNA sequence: TGCAGCGTTGAGCAGGGCTCAGAGACCCAGTACTTC.

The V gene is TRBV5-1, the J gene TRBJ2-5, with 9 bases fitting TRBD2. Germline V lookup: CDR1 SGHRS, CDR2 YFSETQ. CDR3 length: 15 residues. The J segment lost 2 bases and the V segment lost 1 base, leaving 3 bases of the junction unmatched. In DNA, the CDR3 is TGCGCCAGCAGCTTGCGGGCGGGAGGGCAAGAGACCCAGTACTTC. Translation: CASSLRAGGQETQYF.

This CDR3 reads CASSADSAHYNEQFF. CDR3 sequence (DNA): TGTGCCAGCAGCGCGGACTCGGCCCACTACAATGAGCAGTTCTTC. J is TRBJ2-1 and V is TRBV6-1, with D tentatively TRBD2 (5 bases). This CDR3 is 15 amino acids long. CDR1 is MNHNS, CDR2 SASEGT, per germline. V lost 6 bases and J 3 bases, leaving 15 bases between the germline ends.

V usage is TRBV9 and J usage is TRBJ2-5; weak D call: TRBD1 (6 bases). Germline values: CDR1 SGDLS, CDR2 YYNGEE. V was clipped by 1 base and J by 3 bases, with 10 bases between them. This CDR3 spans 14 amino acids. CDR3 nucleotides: TGTGCCAGCAGCGTACAGGGGACCAAAGAGACCCAGTACTTC. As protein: CASSVQGTKETQYF.

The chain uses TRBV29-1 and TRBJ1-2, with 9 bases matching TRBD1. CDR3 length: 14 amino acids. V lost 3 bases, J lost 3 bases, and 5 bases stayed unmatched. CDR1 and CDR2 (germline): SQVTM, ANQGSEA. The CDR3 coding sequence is TGCAGCGTTGATCCGGGACAGGGCTACTATGGCTACACCTTC. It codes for CSVDPGQGYYGYTF.

The CDR3 nucleotides read TGCAGCGTTGGTACAGAGAGCTCTGGAAACACCATATATTTT. This codes for CSVGTESSGNTIYF. This chain uses TRBV29-1 with TRBJ1-3; D is ambiguous. The length of the CDR3 is 14 residues. Germline V gene sequence: CDR1 SQVTM, CDR2 ANQGSEA. V lost 4 bases and J 0 bases, leaving 10 bases between the germline ends.

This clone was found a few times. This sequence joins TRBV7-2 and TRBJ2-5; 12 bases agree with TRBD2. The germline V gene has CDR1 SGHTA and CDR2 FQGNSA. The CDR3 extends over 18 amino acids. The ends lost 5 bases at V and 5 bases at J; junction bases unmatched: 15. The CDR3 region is CASSPQLAGGYVVETQYF. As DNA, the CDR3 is TGTGCCAGCAGCCCACAACTAGCGGGAGGTTATGTGGTGGAGACCCAGTACTTC.

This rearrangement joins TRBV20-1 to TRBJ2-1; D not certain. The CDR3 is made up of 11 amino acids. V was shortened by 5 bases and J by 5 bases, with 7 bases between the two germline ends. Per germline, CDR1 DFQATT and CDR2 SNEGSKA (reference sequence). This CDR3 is CSAPINNEQFF. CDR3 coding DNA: TGCAGTGCTCCAATCAACAATGAGCAGTTCTTC.